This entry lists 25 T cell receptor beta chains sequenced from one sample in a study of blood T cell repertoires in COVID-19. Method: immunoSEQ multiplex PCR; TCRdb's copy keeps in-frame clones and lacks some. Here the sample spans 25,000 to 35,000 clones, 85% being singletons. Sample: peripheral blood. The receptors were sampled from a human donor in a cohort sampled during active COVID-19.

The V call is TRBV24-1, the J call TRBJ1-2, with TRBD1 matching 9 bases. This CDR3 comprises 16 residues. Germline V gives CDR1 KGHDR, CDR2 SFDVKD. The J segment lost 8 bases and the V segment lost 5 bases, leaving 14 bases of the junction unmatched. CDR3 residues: CATSAAPGQGSWGYTF. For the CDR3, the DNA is TGTGCCACCAGTGCTGCGCCGGGACAGGGTTCGTGGGGCTACACCTTC.

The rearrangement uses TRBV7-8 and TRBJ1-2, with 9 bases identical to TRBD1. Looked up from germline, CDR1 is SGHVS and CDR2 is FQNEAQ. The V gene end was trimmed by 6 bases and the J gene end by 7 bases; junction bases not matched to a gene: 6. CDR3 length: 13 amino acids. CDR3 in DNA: TGTGCCAGCAGACGGGACAGGGTGGGTGGCTACACCTTC. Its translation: CASRRDRVGGYTF.

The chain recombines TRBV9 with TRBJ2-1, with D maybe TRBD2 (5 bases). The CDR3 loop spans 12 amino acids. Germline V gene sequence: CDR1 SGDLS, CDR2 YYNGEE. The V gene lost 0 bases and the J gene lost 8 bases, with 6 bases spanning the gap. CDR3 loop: CASSVGGDEQFF. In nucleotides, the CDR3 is TGTGCCAGCAGCGTAGGGGGAGATGAGCAGTTCTTC.

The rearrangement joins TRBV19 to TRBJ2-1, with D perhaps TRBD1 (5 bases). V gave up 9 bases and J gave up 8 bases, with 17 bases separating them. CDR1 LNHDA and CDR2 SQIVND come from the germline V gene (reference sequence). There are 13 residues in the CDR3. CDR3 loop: CASQLQANDEQFF. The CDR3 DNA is TGTGCCAGCCAACTACAGGCTAACGATGAGCAGTTCTTC.

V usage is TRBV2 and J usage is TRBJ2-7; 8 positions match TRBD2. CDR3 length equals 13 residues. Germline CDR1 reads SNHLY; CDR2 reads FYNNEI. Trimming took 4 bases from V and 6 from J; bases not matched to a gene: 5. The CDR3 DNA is TGTGCCAGCAGTGGGCGCCGGGAGGGCGAGCAGTACTTC. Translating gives CASSGRREGEQYF.

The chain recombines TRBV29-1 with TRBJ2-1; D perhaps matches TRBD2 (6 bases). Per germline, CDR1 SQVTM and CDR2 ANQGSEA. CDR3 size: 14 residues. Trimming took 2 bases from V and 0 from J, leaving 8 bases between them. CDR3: CSVERGSSYNEQFF. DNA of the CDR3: TGCAGCGTTGAACGGGGGAGCTCCTACAATGAGCAGTTCTTC.

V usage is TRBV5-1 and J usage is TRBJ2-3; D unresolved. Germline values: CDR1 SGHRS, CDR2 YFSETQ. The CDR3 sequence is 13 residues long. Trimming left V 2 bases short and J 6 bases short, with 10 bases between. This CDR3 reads CASSLHYLDTQYF. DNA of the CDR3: TGCGCCAGCAGCTTACATTATTTGGATACGCAGTATTTT.

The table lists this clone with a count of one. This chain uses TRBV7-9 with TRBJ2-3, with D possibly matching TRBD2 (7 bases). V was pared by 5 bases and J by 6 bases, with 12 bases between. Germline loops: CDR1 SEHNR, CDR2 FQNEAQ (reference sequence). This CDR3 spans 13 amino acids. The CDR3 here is CASSPRGGDTQYF. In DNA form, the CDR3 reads TGTGCCAGCAGCCCCAGGGGAGGGGATACGCAGTATTTT.

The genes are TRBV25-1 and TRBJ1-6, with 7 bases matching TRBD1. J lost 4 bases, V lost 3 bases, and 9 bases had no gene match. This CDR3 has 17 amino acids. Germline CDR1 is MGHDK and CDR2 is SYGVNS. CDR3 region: CASSDHLGTDYNSPLHF. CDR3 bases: TGTGCCAGCAGTGACCACCTCGGGACAGATTATAATTCACCCCTCCACTTT.

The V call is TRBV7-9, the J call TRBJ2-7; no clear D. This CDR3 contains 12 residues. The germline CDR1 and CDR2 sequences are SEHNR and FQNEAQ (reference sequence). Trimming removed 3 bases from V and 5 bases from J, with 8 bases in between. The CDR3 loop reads CASSFGLDEQYF. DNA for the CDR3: TGTGCCAGCAGCTTTGGTCTAGACGAGCAGTACTTC.

The CDR3 nucleotides are TGTGCCAGCAGGACCACAGGGGGCGAGGGGATGAACACTGAAGCTTTCTTT. Protein sequence: CASRTTGGEGMNTEAFF. The chain couples TRBV6-7 to TRBJ1-1; TRBD1 aligns across 9 bases. TRBV6-7 is an ORF, and what it does is uncertain. This CDR3 is built from 17 residues. J was trimmed by 0 bases and V by 6 bases; bases with no gene match: 11.

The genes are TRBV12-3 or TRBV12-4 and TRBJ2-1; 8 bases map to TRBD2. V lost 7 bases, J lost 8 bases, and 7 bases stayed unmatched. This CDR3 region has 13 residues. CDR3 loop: CASTSGWFDEQFF. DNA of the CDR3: TGTGCCAGCACTAGCGGGTGGTTCGATGAGCAGTTCTTC.

The CDR3 nucleotides are TGTGCCACCAGTGATTCGGACAGAAGCACAGATACGCAGTATTTT. This translates into CATSDSDRSTDTQYF. The chain is built from TRBV24-1 and TRBJ2-3; tentative D call: TRBD1 (6 bases). V lost 2 bases and J 0 bases, leaving 8 bases between the germline ends. Per the germline V gene, CDR1 is KGHDR and CDR2 is SFDVKD. The CDR3 extends over 15 amino acids.

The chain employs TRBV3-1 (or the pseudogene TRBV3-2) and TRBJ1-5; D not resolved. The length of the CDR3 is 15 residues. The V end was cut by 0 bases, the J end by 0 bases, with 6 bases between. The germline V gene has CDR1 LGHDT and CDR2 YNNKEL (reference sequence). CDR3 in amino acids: CASSQDLSSNQPQHF. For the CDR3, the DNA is TGTGCCAGCAGCCAAGATTTGAGTAGCAATCAGCCCCAGCATTTT.

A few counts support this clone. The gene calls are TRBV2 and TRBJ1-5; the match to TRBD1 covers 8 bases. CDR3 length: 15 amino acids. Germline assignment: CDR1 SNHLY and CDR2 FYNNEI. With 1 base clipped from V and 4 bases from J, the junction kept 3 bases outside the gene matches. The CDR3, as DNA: TGTGCCAGCAGTGAAGGGACAGGGCGAAATCAGCCCCAGCATTTT. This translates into CASSEGTGRNQPQHF.

The CDR3 DNA sequence: TGCGCCAGCAGCCAAGATTCCCAACCGGGACAAAAATATGAAAAACTGTTTTTT. It codes for CASSQDSQPGQKYEKLFF. V is TRBV4-1 and J is TRBJ1-4, with a tentative D call TRBD1 (6 bases). The germline V gene encodes CDR1 MGHRA and CDR2 YSYEKL. V gave up 0 bases and J gave up 6 bases, with 20 bases separating them. The CDR3 covers 18 residues.

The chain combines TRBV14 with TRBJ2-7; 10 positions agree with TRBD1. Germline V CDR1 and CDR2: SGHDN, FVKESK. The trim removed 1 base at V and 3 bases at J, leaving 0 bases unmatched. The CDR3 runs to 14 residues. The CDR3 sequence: CASSQGTGGYEQYF. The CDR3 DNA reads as TGTGCCAGCAGCCAAGGGACAGGGGGCTACGAGCAGTACTTC.

The CDR3 DNA is TGTGCCAGCAGCGTCCTCGGCCAAGGGGGCACCGGGGAGCTGTTTTTT. Translating gives CASSVLGQGGTGELFF. The chain couples TRBV9 to TRBJ2-2; possible D gene TRBD1, 6 bases. Germline V gene lookup returns CDR1 SGDLS and CDR2 YYNGEE. The CDR3 contains 16 residues. V was cut by 2 bases and J by 4 bases, with 15 bases left in between. Filled out from reference TRBV9 and TRBJ2-2, the complete variable domain reads DSGVTQTPKHLITATGQRVTLRCSPRSGDLSVYWYQQSLDQGLQFLIQYYNGEERAKGNILERFSAQQFPDLHSELNLSSLELGDSALYFCASSVLGQGGTGELFFGEGSRLTVL.

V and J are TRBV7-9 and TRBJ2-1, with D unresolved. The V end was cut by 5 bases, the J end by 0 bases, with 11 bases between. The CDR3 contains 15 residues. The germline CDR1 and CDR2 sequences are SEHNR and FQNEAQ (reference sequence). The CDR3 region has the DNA TGTGCCAGCAGCCGACACGAGTTCTCCTACAATGAGCAGTTCTTC. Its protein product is CASSRHEFSYNEQFF.

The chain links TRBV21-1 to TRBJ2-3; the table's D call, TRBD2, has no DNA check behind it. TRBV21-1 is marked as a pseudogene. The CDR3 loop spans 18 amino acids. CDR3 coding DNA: TGTGCCAGCAGCAAACCGGGTATAGCGGGAGAGAGCACAGATACGCAGTATTTT. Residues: CASSKPGIAGESTDTQYF.

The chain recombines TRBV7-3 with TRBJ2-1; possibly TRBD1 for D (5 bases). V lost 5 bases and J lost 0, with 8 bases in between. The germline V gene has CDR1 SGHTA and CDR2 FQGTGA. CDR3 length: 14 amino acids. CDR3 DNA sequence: TGTGCCAGCAGCCCCCAGGGCTCCTACAATGAGCAGTTCTTC. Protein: CASSPQGSYNEQFF.

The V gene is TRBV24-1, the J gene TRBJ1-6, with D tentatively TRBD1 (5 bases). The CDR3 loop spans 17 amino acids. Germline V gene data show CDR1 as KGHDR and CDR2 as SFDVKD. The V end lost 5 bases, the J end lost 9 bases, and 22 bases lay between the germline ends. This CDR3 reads CATSGQGTSQRGSPLHF. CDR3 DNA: TGTGCCACCAGTGGGCAAGGGACCTCGCAGCGGGGTTCACCCCTCCACTTT.

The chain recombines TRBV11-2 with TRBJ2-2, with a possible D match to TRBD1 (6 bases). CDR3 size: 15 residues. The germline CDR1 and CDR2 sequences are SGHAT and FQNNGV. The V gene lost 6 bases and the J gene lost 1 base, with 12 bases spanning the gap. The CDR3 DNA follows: TGTGCCAGCAGACCCCCGGGACAGAACACCGGGGAGCTGTTTTTT. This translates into CASRPPGQNTGELFF.

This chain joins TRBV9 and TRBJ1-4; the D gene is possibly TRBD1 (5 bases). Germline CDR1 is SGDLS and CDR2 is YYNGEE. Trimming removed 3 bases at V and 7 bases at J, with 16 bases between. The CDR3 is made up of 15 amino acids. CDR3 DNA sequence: TGTGCCAGCAGCGATGGGAGCGGGGGGTCTGAAAAACTGTTTTTT. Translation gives CASSDGSGGSEKLFF.

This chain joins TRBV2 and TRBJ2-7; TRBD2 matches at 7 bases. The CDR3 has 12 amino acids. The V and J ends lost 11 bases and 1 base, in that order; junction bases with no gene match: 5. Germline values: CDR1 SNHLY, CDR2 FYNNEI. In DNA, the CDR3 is TGTGCCTCTCGGGGGGTTTCCTACGAGCAGTACTTC. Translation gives CASRGVSYEQYF.